This T cell receptor beta chain stems from a study of blood T cell repertoires in COVID-19. Looking at the study overall: The origin of the acute and convalescent COVID-19 samples was the United States, Italy and Spain. The analysed material was cDNA or gDNA that came from T cells, B-cell-depleted T cells, or PBMCs.

Researchers sorted participants into cohorts using their self-reported clinical history. Exposed participants encountered a COVID-19 case during the 2 weeks preceding study entry. Profiling relied on immunoSEQ multiplex PCR, and the TCRdb table lists in-frame clones only, not all of them. This sample has 220,000 or so clones; 90% occur once, and the top ten carry over 12%. This TCR derives from a man between 25 and 39 years old who had been exposed to COVID-19. Sequencing was carried out using PBMCs or T cells enriched from blood (not recorded which).

The chain's CDR3 is CASSPSGGGETQYF. The CDR3 DNA reads as TGTGCCAGCAGCCCGTCAGGGGGCGGAGAGACCCAGTACTTC. This rearrangement joins TRBV7-9 to TRBJ2-5; 8 bases match TRBD1. The CDR3 has 14 amino acids. Germline V lookup: CDR1 SEHNR, CDR2 FQNEAQ (reference sequence). With 5 bases clipped from V and 4 bases from J, the junction kept 6 bases outside the gene matches. Complete variable domain (other parts from reference TRBV7-9 and TRBJ2-5): DTGVSQNPRHKITKRGQNVTFRCDPISEHNRLYWYRQTLGQGPEFLTYFQNEAQLEKSRLLSDRFSAERPKGSFSTLEIQRTEQGDSAMYLCASSPSGGGETQYFGPGTRLLVL.